This TCR beta chain was recorded in a study of glioma-infiltrating T cells after dendritic cell vaccination. Indicated time point: after dendritic cell vaccination, including at tumor progression/relapse. Clones were sequenced by immunoSEQ multiplex PCR, and TCRdb holds only the in-frame ones, with some missing. The sample includes 20,000 to 30,000 clones, roughly 89% of them seen just once. The ends lost 6 bases at V and 2 bases at J; junction bases unmatched: 10. CDR3 length: 16 residues. The germline gives CDR1 LGHNT, CDR2 FRNRAP. The TCR comes from a human donor with glioblastoma. The genes are TRBV12-5 and TRBJ1-5; 7 nucleotides line up with TRBD1. The sequences come from blood, collected after dendritic cell vaccination. The CDR3, as DNA: TGTGCTAGTGGCCCCGACAGGGTTGGAGGCAATCAGCCCCAGCATTTT. Its protein is CASGPDRVGGNQPQHF.